This paragraph covers one TCR beta chain sequence. Method: immunoSEQ multiplex PCR; TCRdb's copy keeps in-frame clones and lacks some. The sample yields about 270,000 clones, approximately 91% seen once. This specimen belongs to a study of blood T cell repertoires in COVID-19. The germline gives CDR1 SEHNR, CDR2 FQNEAQ (reference sequence). The CDR3 runs 15 residues. Unmatched junction bases numbered 6, after V lost 1 base and J lost 8 bases. The TCR sequence derives from a person aged 18-29 years with COVID-19, enrolled during active disease. The J gene is TRBJ1-2, the V gene TRBV7-9, with 11 nucleotides matching TRBD1. Input material: peripheral blood. CDR3 amino acids: CASSLGTGGRSGYTF. Here the CDR3 DNA reads TGTGCCAGCAGCTTAGGGACAGGGGGCCGGTCCGGCTACACCTTC.